These 5 T cell receptor beta chains originate from one sample sequenced in a study of cytomegalovirus exposure and HLA in healthy donors. The PCR made use of 60 Vbeta and 13 Jbeta primers. Libraries were prepared by immunoSEQ multiplex PCR; TCRdb keeps only in-frame clonotypes and omits some of them. The repertoire holds under 200,000 clones, with about 83% as singletons. The sample taken for sequencing was PBMCs. The receptors stem from a woman in her twenties or thirties in good health and CMV-seropositive.

The chain is built from TRBV6-1 and TRBJ2-1, with TRBD1 matching over 7 bases. Germline CDR1 and CDR2: MNHNS and SASEGT. The ends lost 8 bases at V and 0 bases at J; junction bases unmatched: 1. CDR3 length equals 13 residues. CDR3 nucleotide sequence: TGTGCCAGCCGACAGGGCTCCTACAATGAGCAGTTCTTC. Encoded protein: CASRQGSYNEQFF.

The rearrangement uses TRBV27 and TRBJ1-2; no clear D. The V end was cut by 5 bases, the J end by 6 bases, with 16 bases between. This CDR3 region has 14 residues. Per the germline V gene, CDR1 is MNHEY and CDR2 is SMNVEV (reference sequence). CDR3 amino acids: CASSPLSVSDGYTF. CDR3 nucleotides: TGTGCCAGCAGTCCGTTATCCGTCAGCGATGGCTACACCTTC.

The V and J genes are TRBV4-1 and TRBJ2-1, with 9 bases that match TRBD2. The junction had 5 bases not matched to a gene; V was cut back by 0 bases and J by 5 bases. Germline lookup yields CDR1 MGHRA and CDR2 YSYEKL. CDR3 length: 16 amino acids. CDR3 sequence (DNA): TGCGCCAGCAGCCAAGAGGGGCTAGCGGGAAACAATGAGCAGTTCTTC. Its translation is CASSQEGLAGNNEQFF.

The rearrangement links TRBV6-5 to TRBJ2-7; TRBD2 matches 7 bases. Germline assignment: CDR1 MNHEY and CDR2 SVGAGI. V lost 7 bases to trimming and J lost 4 bases; unmatched junction nucleotides: 13. This CDR3 has 15 residues. In DNA, the CDR3 is TGTGCCAGCAAGGAGTCGTTGGACGGGGGGTACGAGCAGTACTTC. Its protein is CASKESLDGGYEQYF.

Concerning this clone: An end of the junction does not agree with germline; a read error may underlie this. The chain carries TRBV2 and TRBJ1-2; TRBD1 matches 12 bases. This CDR3 has 16 residues. The germline V gene encodes CDR1 SNHLY and CDR2 FYNNEI. The CDR3 spells CASSEGDRGRLYGYTF. The CDR3 bases are TGTGCCAGCAGCGAAGGGGACAGGGGGCGACTCTATGGCTACACCTTC. The full variable domain, in which reference TRBV2 and TRBJ1-2 provide the parts outside the CDR3, is EPEVTQTPSHQVTQMGQEVILRCVPISNHLYFYWYRQILGQKVEFLVSFYNNEISEKSEIFDDQFSVERPDGSNFTLKIRSTKLEDSAMYFCASSEGDRGRLYGYTFGSGTRLTVV.